This TCR beta chain was recorded in a study of blood T cell repertoires in COVID-19. Study at large: Specimens from acute and convalescent COVID-19 originated in the United States, Italy and Spain. Nucleic acid was either cDNA or gDNA, and it came from T cells, B-cell-depleted T cells, or PBMCs.

As handled by the study authors: Nucleated cell number was recorded as an estimate derived from reference gene primer amplification. Here immunoSEQ multiplex PCR was the method, and the copy in TCRdb shows in-frame clones only, minus some. V and J calls plus clone size are reproduced from that table; the DNA served to infer D and trimming. The sample lists some 260,000 clones; more than 70% were seen once. Trimming cost V 7 bases and J 2 bases; bases outside gene matches: 7. CDR3 size: 15 residues. Germline assignment: CDR1 WNHNN and CDR2 SYGVQD (reference sequence). The chain is built from TRBV10-1 and TRBJ2-2; 7 nucleotides agree with TRBD2. This receptor was identified in a woman aged 40 to 50 who had recovered from COVID-19. The sample taken for sequencing was peripheral blood. The CDR3 here is CASKGAGLNTGELFF. The CDR3 DNA reads as TGCGCCAGCAAGGGAGCGGGACTTAACACCGGGGAGCTGTTTTTT.